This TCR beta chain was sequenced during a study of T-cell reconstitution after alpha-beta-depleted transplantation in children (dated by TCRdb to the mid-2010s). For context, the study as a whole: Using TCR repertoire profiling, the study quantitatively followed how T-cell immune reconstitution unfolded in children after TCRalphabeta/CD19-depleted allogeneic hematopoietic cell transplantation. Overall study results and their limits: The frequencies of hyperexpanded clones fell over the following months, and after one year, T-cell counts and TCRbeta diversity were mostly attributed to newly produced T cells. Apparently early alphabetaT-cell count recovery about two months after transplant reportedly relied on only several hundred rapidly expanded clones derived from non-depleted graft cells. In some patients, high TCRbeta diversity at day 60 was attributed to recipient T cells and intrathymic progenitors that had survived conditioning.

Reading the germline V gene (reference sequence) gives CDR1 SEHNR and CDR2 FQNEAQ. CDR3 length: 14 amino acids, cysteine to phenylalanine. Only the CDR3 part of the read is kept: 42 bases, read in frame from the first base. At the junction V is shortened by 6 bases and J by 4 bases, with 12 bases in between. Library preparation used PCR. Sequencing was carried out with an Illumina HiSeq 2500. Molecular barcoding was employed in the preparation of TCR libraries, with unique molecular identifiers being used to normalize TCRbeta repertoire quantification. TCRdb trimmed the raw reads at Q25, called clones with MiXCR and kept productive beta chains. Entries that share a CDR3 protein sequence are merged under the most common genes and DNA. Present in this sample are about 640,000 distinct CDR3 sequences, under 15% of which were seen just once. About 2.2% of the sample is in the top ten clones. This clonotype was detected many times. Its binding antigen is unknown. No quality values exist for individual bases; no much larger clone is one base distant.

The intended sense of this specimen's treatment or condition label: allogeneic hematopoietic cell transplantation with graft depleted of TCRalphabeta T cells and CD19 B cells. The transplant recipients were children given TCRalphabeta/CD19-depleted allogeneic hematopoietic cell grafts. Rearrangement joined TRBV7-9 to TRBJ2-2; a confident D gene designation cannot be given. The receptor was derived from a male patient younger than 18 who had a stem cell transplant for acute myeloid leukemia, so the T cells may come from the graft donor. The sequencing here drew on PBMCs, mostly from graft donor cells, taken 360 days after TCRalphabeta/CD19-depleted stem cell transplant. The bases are TGTGCCAGCAGTTCGGGCCGAATCACCGGGGAGCTGTTTTTT. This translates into CASSSGRITGELFF.